This T cell receptor beta chain stems from a study of blood T cells in healthy people across ages. For the study at large: About one barcoded beta molecule was captured per two T cells (by template switching).

Researchers report isolating at least 6.5 million PBMCs per sample. There are a few counts of this clonotype. V was clipped by 4 bases and J by 15 bases, with 20 bases between them. Germline V gene data show CDR1 as SGHRS and CDR2 as YFSETQ. The CDR3 is 13 residues long. A J-beta primer mix and a sample-barcoded 5' primer were used in a second PCR of about 7 to 12 cycles. Any given sample supplied a minimum of 2.5 million CDR3-containing paired-end reads. Via MiXCR, TCRdb re-called the 5' RACE reads, giving one row per CDR3 protein. Among approximately 780,000 distinct CDR3 sequences listed, approximately 24% were seen once. A further study also used this sample, focusing on T cells of mothers and their children.

Sequenced input: blood. The receptor was isolated from a boy younger than 18 in good health. The J gene is TRBJ2-4, the V gene TRBV5-1, with D unclear. The CDR3 DNA follows: TGCGCCAGCAGCGCGAAGCCCCCGGCCCTACGGTACTTC. Its translation: CASSAKPPALRYF.